This section outlines one T cell receptor beta chain sequence together with its context. It was with a sample-barcoded 5' primer and a J-beta primer mix that a second PCR of about 6 to 11 cycles was run. TCRdb itself ran the 5' RACE reads through MiXCR, one entry per CDR3 protein. The sample includes just over 800,000 distinct CDR3 sequences, 62% seen only once; the top ten take 25% to 30%. This sample was taken from a study of blood T cells in healthy people across ages. Trimming took 6 bases from V and 2 from J, leaving 23 bases between them. The CDR3 has 19 residues. The rearrangement links TRBV12-3 or TRBV12-4 to TRBJ2-6; D is possibly TRBD1 (5 bases). Sequencing was carried out using blood. The source is a man aged 25-40 years in good health. The CDR3 protein is CASSPPGGSRVPGANVLTF. The CDR3 coding sequence is TGTGCCAGCAGCCCCCCTGGCGGCAGCAGGGTCCCTGGGGCCAACGTCCTGACTTTC.